A single sample gave rise to the 20 T cell receptor beta chains below, sequenced in a study of cytomegalovirus exposure and HLA in healthy donors. PCR employed 60 Vbeta and 13 Jbeta primers. Here immunoSEQ multiplex PCR was the method, and the copy in TCRdb shows in-frame clones only, minus some. The top ten hold 4.8% of the sample, which has about 150,000 clones, roughly 81% seen once. The material sequenced was PBMCs. The receptors originated from a girl between 5 and 17 years old in good health and CMV-seropositive.

The gene calls are TRBV6-1 and TRBJ1-1, with 11 bases that match TRBD1. The CDR3 length is 16 residues. Germline V CDR1 and CDR2: MNHNS, SASEGT. Trimming removed 2 bases from V and 3 bases from J; junction bases left unmatched: 5. This CDR3 is CASSEWGTGGDTEAFF. CDR3 nucleotide sequence: TGTGCCAGCAGTGAATGGGGGACAGGGGGAGACACTGAAGCTTTCTTT.

The chain couples TRBV6-6 to TRBJ1-1; 8 bases match TRBD1. This CDR3 has 15 residues. CDR1 is MNHNY and CDR2 is SVGAGI in the germline V gene (reference sequence). The V segment lost 4 bases and the J segment 4 bases; nucleotides outside the gene matches: 8. The CDR3 reads CASSSPDRVGTEAFF. DNA for the CDR3: TGTGCCAGCAGTTCCCCGGACAGGGTCGGCACTGAAGCTTTCTTT.

This clone was detected only once. This sequence joins TRBV6-4 and TRBJ2-1, with D possibly TRBD2 on 6 matching bases. V was clipped by 2 bases and J by 3 bases, with 8 bases between them. The CDR3 runs to 14 residues. CDR1 is MRHNA and CDR2 is SNTAGT in the germline V gene. The CDR3 loop reads CASSDGGGYNEQFF. The CDR3 coding sequence is TGTGCCAGCAGTGACGGGGGAGGCTACAATGAGCAGTTCTTC.

The V and J genes are TRBV15 and TRBJ1-1; 11 bases are a match to TRBD1. In germline, CDR1 is LNHNV, CDR2 YYDKDF (reference sequence). Unmatched junction bases numbered 3, after V lost 7 bases and J lost 5 bases. CDR3 length: 13 amino acids. The CDR3, as DNA: TGTGCCACCAAGGGACAGGGGGTAACTGAAGCTTTCTTT. Translation gives CATKGQGVTEAFF.

DNA for the CDR3: TGCGCCAGCAGCACCAACCCACTGAGACGGGACTACGAGCAGTACTTC. Its translation: CASSTNPLRRDYEQYF. The chain carries TRBV4-1 and TRBJ2-5, with D possibly TRBD2 on 5 matching bases. The J call may not be correct, given that the DNA end is closer to TRBJ2-7. The CDR3 runs to 16 residues. The germline CDR1 and CDR2 sequences are MGHRA and YSYEKL.

This clone was detected a few times. The V gene is TRBV13, the J gene TRBJ1-2; 10 bases match TRBD1. J gave up 4 bases and V 5 bases, and 13 bases lay outside the gene matches. The germline V gene encodes CDR1 PRHDT and CDR2 FYEKMQ (reference sequence). The CDR3 spans 17 residues. The CDR3 protein is CASSTHAGTGAPYGYTF. The CDR3 nucleotides read TGTGCCAGCAGCACACATGCCGGGACAGGGGCTCCCTATGGCTACACCTTC.

V is TRBV19 and J is TRBJ1-3; TRBD1 might be the D (5 bases). Trimming pared 7 bases from V and 3 bases from J, leaving 7 bases between. The CDR3 is 12 amino acids. CDR1 LNHDA and CDR2 SQIVND come from the germline V gene (reference sequence). In DNA form, the CDR3 reads TGTGCCAGTAACCAGGGTGGAAACACCATATATTTT. Translating gives CASNQGGNTIYF. Full variable domain (outside the CDR3, taken from reference TRBV19 and TRBJ1-3): DGGITQSPKYLFRKEGQNVTLSCEQNLNHDAMYWYRQDPGQGLRLIYYSQIVNDFQKGDIAEGYSVSREKKESFPLTVTSAQKNPTAFYLCASNQGGNTIYFGEGSWLTVV.

Concerning this clone: The junction and the germline gene differ at one end; a read error may be behind it. The rearrangement links TRBV5-8 to TRBJ1-2; 9 nucleotides agree with TRBD1. The CDR3 runs to 14 residues. Germline lookup yields CDR1 SGHTS and CDR2 YDEGEE. DNA of the CDR3: TGTGCCAACAGCCTGGGACAGGGTTACTATGGCTACACCTTC. It specifies CANSLGQGYYGYTF.

The count of this clone is one. This chain links TRBV6-5 with TRBJ1-2, with 8 bases identical to TRBD1. Germline loops: CDR1 MNHEY, CDR2 SVGAGI. J was trimmed by 8 bases and V by 0 bases; bases with no gene match: 5. This CDR3 is built from 14 residues. CDR3 in amino acids: CASSYSRTGNGYTF. In nucleotides, the CDR3 is TGTGCCAGCAGTTACTCCCGGACAGGGAACGGCTACACCTTC.

V gene TRBV7-9 combines with J gene TRBJ1-4, with D possibly TRBD1 on 5 matching bases. The CDR3 loop spans 14 amino acids. The V gene lost 7 bases and the J gene lost 8 bases, with 17 bases spanning the gap. Germline CDR1 and CDR2: SEHNR and FQNEAQ (reference sequence). Here the CDR3 reads CASTLDSTTEKLFF. The CDR3 nucleotides read TGTGCCAGCACCCTAGACAGTACGACCGAAAAACTGTTTTTT.

This sequence joins TRBV6-5 and TRBJ2-1; tentatively, D is TRBD1 (6 bases). This CDR3 contains 12 residues. V dropped 5 bases and J dropped 13 bases, with 15 bases sitting between them. The germline CDR1 and CDR2 sequences are MNHEY and SVGAGI. CDR3 sequence reads: CASSTGQLGQFF. As DNA, the CDR3 is TGTGCCAGCAGTACTGGACAGCTAGGCCAGTTCTTC.

The V gene is TRBV5-1, the J gene TRBJ2-3; possible D gene TRBD2, 6 bases. The CDR3 consists of 15 residues. Looked up from germline, CDR1 is SGHRS and CDR2 is YFSETQ. Trimming shortened V by 0 bases and J by 1 base, and 9 bases separated the two germline ends. The CDR3 DNA sequence: TGCGCCAGCAGCTTGGACGGGACTGGCACAGATACGCAGTATTTT. Protein: CASSLDGTGTDTQYF. Full variable domain (missing parts from reference TRBV5-1 and TRBJ2-3): KAGVTQTPRYLIKTRGQQVTLSCSPISGHRSVSWYQQTPGQGLQFLFEYFSETQRNKGNFPGRFSGRQFSNSRSEMNVSTLELGDSALYLCASSLDGTGTDTQYFGPGTRLTVL.

J is TRBJ1-4 and V is TRBV6-1; 8 nucleotides align to TRBD1. J lost 7 bases, V lost 2 bases, and 6 bases had no gene match. The germline CDR1 and CDR2 sequences are MNHNS and SASEGT. This CDR3 spans 15 amino acids. CDR3: CASSEYGTGPEKLFF. The CDR3, as DNA: TGTGCCAGCAGTGAATATGGGACAGGCCCTGAAAAACTGTTTTTT.

This clone was recorded a few times. The chain recombines TRBV5-1 with TRBJ1-1, with D hard to call. Trimming stripped 0 bases from V and 2 bases from J, with 5 bases between. Germline-derived CDR1 and CDR2 are SGHRS and YFSETQ. The CDR3 consists of 13 residues. The CDR3 loop reads CASSLATNTEAFF. The CDR3 DNA is TGCGCCAGCAGCTTGGCAACTAACACTGAAGCTTTCTTT.

This chain links TRBV9 with TRBJ1-2; 7 bases are shared with TRBD1. Germline-derived CDR1 and CDR2 are SGDLS and YYNGEE. V was clipped by 5 bases and J by 4 bases; unmatched bases: 20. This CDR3 is 18 amino acids long. The CDR3 loop is CASRPFFLDRKKPYGYTF. CDR3 DNA sequence: TGTGCCAGCAGACCATTTTTCCTGGACAGGAAGAAACCCTATGGCTACACCTTC. Complete variable domain (other parts from reference TRBV9 and TRBJ1-2): DSGVTQTPKHLITATGQRVTLRCSPRSGDLSVYWYQQSLDQGLQFLIQYYNGEERAKGNILERFSAQQFPDLHSELNLSSLELGDSALYFCASRPFFLDRKKPYGYTFGSGTRLTVV.

The chain is built from TRBV10-3 and TRBJ2-3; 8 nucleotides line up with TRBD2. Germline lookup yields CDR1 ENHRY and CDR2 SYGVKD. V was pared by 6 bases and J by 2 bases, with 10 bases of the junction left unmatched. The CDR3 is 16 residues long. The CDR3 DNA reads TGTGCCATCAGCCAGGGAAGCGGGGGATTCACAGATACGCAGTATTTT. Amino acid sequence: CAISQGSGGFTDTQYF.

This sequence joins TRBV10-1 and TRBJ2-1, with 8 nucleotides matching TRBD1. The CDR3 sequence is 15 residues long. The V gene end was trimmed by 4 bases and the J gene end by 5 bases; junction bases not matched to a gene: 7. The germline V gene has CDR1 WNHNN and CDR2 SYGVQD (reference sequence). CDR3 coding DNA: TGCGCCAGCAGTGGAATCGGACAGGGTAACAATGAGCAGTTCTTC. It specifies CASSGIGQGNNEQFF.

This clone was counted many times. The V call is TRBV6-1, the J call TRBJ2-1; weak D call: TRBD2 (5 bases). Trimming took off 1 base at V and 4 bases at J, with 11 bases between the two ends. Germline CDR1 is MNHNS and CDR2 is SASEGT. This CDR3 comprises 15 residues. The CDR3 DNA is TGTGCCAGCAGTGAAGAGGTAGCGTATTACAATGAGCAGTTCTTC. It is translated as CASSEEVAYYNEQFF.

The CDR3 protein is CASSEAGVGEAFF. DNA for the CDR3: TGTGCCAGCAGTGAGGCAGGGGTAGGAGAAGCTTTCTTT. The rearrangement joins TRBV2 to TRBJ1-1; D perhaps matches TRBD1 (6 bases). CDR1 and CDR2 (germline): SNHLY, FYNNEI. Trimming took 3 bases from V and 8 from J, leaving 13 bases between them. This CDR3 has 13 amino acids.

The genes are TRBV27 and TRBJ2-1, with 8 bases identical to TRBD2. The V segment lost 7 bases and the J segment 2 bases; nucleotides outside the gene matches: 7. This CDR3 is 15 amino acids long. Germline V gives CDR1 MNHEY, CDR2 SMNVEV (reference sequence). The CDR3 sequence is CASIWGTRTYNEQFF. The CDR3 DNA sequence: TGTGCCAGCATATGGGGGACTAGGACCTACAATGAGCAGTTCTTC.